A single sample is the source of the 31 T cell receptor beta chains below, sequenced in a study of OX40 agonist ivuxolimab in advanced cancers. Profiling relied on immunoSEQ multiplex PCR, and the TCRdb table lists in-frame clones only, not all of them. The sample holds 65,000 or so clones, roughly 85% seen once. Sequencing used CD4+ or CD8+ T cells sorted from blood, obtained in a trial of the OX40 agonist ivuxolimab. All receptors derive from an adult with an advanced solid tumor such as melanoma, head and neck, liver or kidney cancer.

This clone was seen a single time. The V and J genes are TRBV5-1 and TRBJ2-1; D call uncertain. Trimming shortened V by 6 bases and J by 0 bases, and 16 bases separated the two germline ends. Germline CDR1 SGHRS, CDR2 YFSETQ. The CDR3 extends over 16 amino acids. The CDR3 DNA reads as TGCGCCAGCACAAGGGCACCGGAAGACTCCTACAATGAGCAGTTCTTC. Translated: CASTRAPEDSYNEQFF.

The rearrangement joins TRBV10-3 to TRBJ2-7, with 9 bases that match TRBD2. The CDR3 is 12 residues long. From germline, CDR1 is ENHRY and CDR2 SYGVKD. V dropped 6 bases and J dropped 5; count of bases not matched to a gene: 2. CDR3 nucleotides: TGTGCCATCAGGACTAGCGGAAACGAGCAGTACTTC. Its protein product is CAIRTSGNEQYF.

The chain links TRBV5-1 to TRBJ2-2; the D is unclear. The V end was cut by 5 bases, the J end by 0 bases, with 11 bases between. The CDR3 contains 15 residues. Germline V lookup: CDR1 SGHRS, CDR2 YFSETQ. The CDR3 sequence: CASRDGNANTGELFF. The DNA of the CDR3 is TGCGCCAGCAGGGACGGCAACGCGAACACCGGGGAGCTGTTTTTT.

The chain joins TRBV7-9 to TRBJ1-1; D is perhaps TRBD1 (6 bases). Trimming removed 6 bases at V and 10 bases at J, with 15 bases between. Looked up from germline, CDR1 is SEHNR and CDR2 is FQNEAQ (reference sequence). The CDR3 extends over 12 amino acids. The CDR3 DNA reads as TGTGCCAGCAGGACCGACTTGGGGGCAGCTTTCTTT. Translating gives CASRTDLGAAFF.

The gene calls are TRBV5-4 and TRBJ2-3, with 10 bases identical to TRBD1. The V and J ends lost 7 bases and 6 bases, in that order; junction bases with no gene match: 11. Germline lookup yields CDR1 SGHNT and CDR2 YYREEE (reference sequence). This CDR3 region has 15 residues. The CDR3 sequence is CASHYRDRGDDTQYF. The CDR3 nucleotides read TGTGCCAGCCACTACCGGGACAGGGGAGATGATACGCAGTATTTT.

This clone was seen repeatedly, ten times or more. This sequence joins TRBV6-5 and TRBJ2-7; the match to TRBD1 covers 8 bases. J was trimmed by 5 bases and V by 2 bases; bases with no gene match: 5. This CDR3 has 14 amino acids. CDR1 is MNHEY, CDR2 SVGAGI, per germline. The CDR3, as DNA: TGTGCCAGCAGTTACAAGGTCAGGGGGCACGAGCAGTACTTC. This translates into CASSYKVRGHEQYF.

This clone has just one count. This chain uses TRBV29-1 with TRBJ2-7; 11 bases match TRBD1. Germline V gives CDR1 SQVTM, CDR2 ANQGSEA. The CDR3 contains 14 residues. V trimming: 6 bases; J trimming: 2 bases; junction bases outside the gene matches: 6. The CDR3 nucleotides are TGCAGCGTGGGGGGACAGGGGGTCCCCTACGAGCAGTACTTC. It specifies CSVGGQGVPYEQYF.

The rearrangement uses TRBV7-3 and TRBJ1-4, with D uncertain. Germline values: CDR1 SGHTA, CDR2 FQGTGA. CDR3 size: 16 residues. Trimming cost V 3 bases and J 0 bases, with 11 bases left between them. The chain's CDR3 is CASSLGILATNEKLFF. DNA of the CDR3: TGTGCCAGCAGCTTGGGGATCCTTGCAACTAATGAAAAACTGTTTTTT.

The CDR3 sequence is CASSQDLGLAVTGGSPLHF. The DNA for the CDR3 is TGCGCCAGCAGCCAAGATTTGGGGTTAGCAGTGACGGGAGGTTCACCCCTCCACTTT. The rearrangement links TRBV4-1 to TRBJ1-6; D ambiguous. The CDR3 totals 19 residues. Germline CDR1 is MGHRA and CDR2 is YSYEKL. Between the trimmed V and J ends, which lost 0 bases and 9 bases, there was a span of 24 bases.

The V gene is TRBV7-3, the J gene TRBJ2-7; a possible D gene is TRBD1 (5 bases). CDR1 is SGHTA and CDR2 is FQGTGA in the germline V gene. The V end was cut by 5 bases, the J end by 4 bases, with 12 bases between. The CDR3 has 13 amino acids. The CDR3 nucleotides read TGTGCCAGCAGCCCCCAGGCAGGGTACGAGCAGTACTTC. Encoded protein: CASSPQAGYEQYF.

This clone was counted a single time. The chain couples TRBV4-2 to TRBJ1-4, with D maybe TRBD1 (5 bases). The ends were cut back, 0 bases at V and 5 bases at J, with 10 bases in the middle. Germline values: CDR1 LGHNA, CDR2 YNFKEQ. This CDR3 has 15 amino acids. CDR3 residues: CASSQDDRSNEKLFF. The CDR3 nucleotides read TGTGCCAGCAGCCAAGATGACAGAAGCAATGAAAAACTGTTTTTT.

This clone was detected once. The CDR3 loop reads CASSTLAAEVTQYF. The CDR3 DNA sequence: TGTGCCAGCAGTACTCTTGCGGCCGAGGTCACGCAGTATTTT. The chain couples TRBV6-5 to TRBJ2-3; unclear D gene. V shed 5 bases and J shed 9 bases, with 18 bases lying between them. The CDR3 length is 14 residues. The V gene's germline CDR1 is MNHEY and CDR2 SVGAGI.

This chain's CDR3 is CASSQEARANEKLFF. The CDR3 nucleotides read TGCGCCAGCAGCCAAGAGGCCAGGGCGAATGAAAAACTGTTTTTT. The rearrangement uses TRBV4-3 and TRBJ1-4; possible D gene TRBD1, 5 bases. V lost 0 bases to trimming and J lost 5 bases, with 10 bases between them. This CDR3 has 15 residues. Germline V gene data show CDR1 as LGHNA and CDR2 as YSLEER.

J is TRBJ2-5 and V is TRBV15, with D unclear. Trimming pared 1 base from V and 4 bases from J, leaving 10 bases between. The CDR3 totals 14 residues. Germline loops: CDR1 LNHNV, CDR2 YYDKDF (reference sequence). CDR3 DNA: TGTGCCACCAGCAGAGGTGCAGCTTCAGAGACCCAGTACTTC. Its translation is CATSRGAASETQYF.

CDR3 DNA sequence: TGCGCCAGCAGCTTGGTGGTAGGGTATGACACCGGGGAGCTGTTTTTT. This gives the protein CASSLVVGYDTGELFF. The V call is TRBV5-1, the J call TRBJ2-2; D remains ambiguous. CDR1 SGHRS and CDR2 YFSETQ come from the germline V gene. The CDR3 consists of 16 residues. Trimming took off 0 bases at V and 3 bases at J, with 12 bases between the two ends.

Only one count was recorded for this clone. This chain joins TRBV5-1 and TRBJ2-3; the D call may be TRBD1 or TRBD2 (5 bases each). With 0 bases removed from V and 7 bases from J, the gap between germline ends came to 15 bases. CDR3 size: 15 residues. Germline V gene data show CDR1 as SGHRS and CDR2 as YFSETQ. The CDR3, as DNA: TGCGCCAGCAGCTTGGGTTTCAGGGAGCGGCATACGCAGTATTTT. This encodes CASSLGFRERHTQYF.

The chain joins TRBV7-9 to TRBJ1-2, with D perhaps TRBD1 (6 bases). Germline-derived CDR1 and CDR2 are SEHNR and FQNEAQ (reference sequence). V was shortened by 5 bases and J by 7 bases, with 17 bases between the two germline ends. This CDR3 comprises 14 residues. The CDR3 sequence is CASSPRGGAGGYTF. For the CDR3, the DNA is TGTGCCAGCAGCCCACGTGGGGGGGCTGGTGGCTACACCTTC.

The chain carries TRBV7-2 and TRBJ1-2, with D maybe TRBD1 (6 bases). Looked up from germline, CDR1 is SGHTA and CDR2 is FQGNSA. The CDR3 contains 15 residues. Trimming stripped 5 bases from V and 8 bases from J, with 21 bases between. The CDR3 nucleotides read TGTGCCAGCAGCCCGCAGGTTGGTCCAGGGGCCGGCTACACCTTC. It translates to CASSPQVGPGAGYTF.

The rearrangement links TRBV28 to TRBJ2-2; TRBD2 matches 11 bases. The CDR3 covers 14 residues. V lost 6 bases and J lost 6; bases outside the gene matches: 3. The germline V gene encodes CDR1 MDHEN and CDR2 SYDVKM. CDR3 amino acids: CASRRTSGSGELFF. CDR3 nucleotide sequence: TGTGCCAGCAGAAGGACTAGCGGGTCCGGGGAGCTGTTTTTT. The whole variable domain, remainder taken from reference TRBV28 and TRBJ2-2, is DVKVTQSSRYLVKRTGEKVFLECVQDMDHENMFWYRQDPGLGLRLIYFSYDVKMKEKGDIPEGYSVSREKKERFSLILESASTNQTSMYLCASRRTSGSGELFFGEGSRLTVL.

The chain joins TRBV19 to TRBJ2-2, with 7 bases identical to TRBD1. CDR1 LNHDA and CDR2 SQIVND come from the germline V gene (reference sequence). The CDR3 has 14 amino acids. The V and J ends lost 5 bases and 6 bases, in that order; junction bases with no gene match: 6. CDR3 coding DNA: TGTGCCAGTAGTCCTCAGACAGGGTCCGGGGAGCTGTTTTTT. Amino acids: CASSPQTGSGELFF.

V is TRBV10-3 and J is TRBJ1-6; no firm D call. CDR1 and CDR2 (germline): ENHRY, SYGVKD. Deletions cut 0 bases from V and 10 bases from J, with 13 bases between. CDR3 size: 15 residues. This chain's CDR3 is CAISESSVLESPLHF. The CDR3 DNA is TGTGCCATCAGTGAGTCGAGCGTCCTGGAGTCACCCCTCCACTTT.

The CDR3 loop is CASSSFNTGYGYTF. Here the CDR3 DNA reads TGTGCCAGCAGTTCTTTCAACACCGGCTATGGCTACACCTTC. The rearrangement joins TRBV6-5 to TRBJ1-2; D unresolved. CDR1 is MNHEY, CDR2 SVGAGI, per germline. This CDR3 region has 14 residues. Trimming removed 4 bases at V and 4 bases at J, with 13 bases between.

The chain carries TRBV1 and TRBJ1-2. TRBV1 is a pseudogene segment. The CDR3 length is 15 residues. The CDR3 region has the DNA TGCACCAGCAGCCAAGATTCCGGGTTGAGGAGGGGCTACACCTTC. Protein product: CTSSQDSGLRRGYTF.

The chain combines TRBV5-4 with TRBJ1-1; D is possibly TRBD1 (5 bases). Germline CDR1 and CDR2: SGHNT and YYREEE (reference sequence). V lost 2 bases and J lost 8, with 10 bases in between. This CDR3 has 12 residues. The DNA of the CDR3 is TGTGCCAGCAGCTTTTTTGGGGGGGAAGCTTTCTTT. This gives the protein CASSFFGGEAFF. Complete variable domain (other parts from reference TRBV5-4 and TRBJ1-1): ETGVTQSPTHLIKTRGQQVTLRCSSQSGHNTVSWYQQALGQGPQFIFQYYREEENGRGNFPPRFSGLQFPNYSSELNVNALELDDSALYLCASSFFGGEAFFGQGTRLTVV.

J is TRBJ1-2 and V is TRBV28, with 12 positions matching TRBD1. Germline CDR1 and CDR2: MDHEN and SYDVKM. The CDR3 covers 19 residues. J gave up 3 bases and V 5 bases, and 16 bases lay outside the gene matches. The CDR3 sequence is CASSDRGWDRGRGYYGYTF. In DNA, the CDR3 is TGTGCCAGCAGTGACCGGGGATGGGACAGGGGGCGAGGGTACTATGGCTACACCTTC.

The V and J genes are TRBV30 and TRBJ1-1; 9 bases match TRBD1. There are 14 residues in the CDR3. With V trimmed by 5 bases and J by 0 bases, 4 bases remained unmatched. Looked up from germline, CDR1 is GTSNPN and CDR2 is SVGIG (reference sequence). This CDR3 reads CAWYRGRVNTEAFF. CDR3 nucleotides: TGTGCCTGGTACAGGGGGCGGGTGAACACTGAAGCTTTCTTT. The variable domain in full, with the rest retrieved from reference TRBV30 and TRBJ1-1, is SQTIHQWPATLVQPVGSPLSLECTVEGTSNPNLYWYRQAAGRGLQLLFYSVGIGQISSEVPQNLSASRPQDRQFILSSKKLLLSDSGFYLCAWYRGRVNTEAFFGQGTRLTVV.

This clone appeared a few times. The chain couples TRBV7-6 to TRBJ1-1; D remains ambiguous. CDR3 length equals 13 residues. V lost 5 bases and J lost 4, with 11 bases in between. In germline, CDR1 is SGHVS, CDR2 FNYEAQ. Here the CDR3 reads CASSLLEGTEAFF. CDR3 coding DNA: TGTGCCAGCAGCCTCCTAGAGGGCACTGAAGCTTTCTTT.

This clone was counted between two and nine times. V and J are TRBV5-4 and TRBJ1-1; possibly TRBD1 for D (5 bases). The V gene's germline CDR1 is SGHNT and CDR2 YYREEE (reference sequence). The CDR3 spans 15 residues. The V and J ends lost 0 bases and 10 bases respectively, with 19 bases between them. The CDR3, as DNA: TGTGCCAGCAGCTTGGTTGGGGACGCCCTAGGTGGAGCTTTCTTT. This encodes CASSLVGDALGGAFF.

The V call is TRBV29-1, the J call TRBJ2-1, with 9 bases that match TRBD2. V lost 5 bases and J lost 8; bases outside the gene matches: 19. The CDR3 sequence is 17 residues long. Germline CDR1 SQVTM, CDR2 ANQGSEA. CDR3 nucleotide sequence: TGCAGCGTTCCCCCACACTCAGGACTAGCGAATAGAGATGAGCAGTTCTTC. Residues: CSVPPHSGLANRDEQFF.

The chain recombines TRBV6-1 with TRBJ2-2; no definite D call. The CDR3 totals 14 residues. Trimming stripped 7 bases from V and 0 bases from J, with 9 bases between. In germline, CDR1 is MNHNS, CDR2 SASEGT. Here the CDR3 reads CASTTWANTGELFF. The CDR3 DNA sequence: TGTGCCAGCACCACCTGGGCGAACACCGGGGAGCTGTTTTTT.

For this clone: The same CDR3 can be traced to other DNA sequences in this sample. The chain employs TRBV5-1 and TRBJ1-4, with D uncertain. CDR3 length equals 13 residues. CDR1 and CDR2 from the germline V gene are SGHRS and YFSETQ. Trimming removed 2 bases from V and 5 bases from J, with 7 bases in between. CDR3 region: CASSLAQNEKLFF. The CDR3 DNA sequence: TGCGCCAGCAGCTTAGCGCAGAATGAAAAACTGTTTTTT.